These 29 T cell receptor beta chains were sequenced from one sample in a study of vaccination effects on CD4 cells after COVID-19. Antigen-specific CD4+ T cells were first expanded with viral peptide pools by the ViraFEST assay and only then sequenced. Scientists isolated CD4+ T cells after a roughly ten-day culture period ended. Among the vaccine recipients, none had a prior SARS-CoV-2 infection, and nucleocapsid antibodies were negative. Their antigens remain unidentified. Profiled with immunoSEQ multiplex PCR; TCRdb holds only in-frame clones, not every one. This table has some 28,000 clones, 75% to 85% appearing once. Sequences were derived from CD4+ T cells from PBMCs cultured with SARS-CoV-2 spike peptides, sampled before COVID-19 vaccination. The receptors originated from a human donor who received a COVID-19 vaccine.

A few counts support this clone. The V gene is TRBV7-8, the J gene TRBJ1-2, with unresolved D. The CDR3 contains 13 residues. The germline CDR1 and CDR2 sequences are SGHVS and FQNEAQ. Trimming took off 5 bases at V and 13 bases at J, with 20 bases between the two ends. The CDR3 loop is CASSPAGRRARTF. DNA for the CDR3: TGTGCCAGCAGCCCAGCGGGTAGGAGGGCCCGCACCTTC. The whole variable domain, filled in from reference TRBV7-8 and TRBJ1-2, reads GAGVSQSPRYKVAKRGQDVALRCDPISGHVSLFWYQQALGQGPEFLTYFQNEAQLDKSGLPSDRFFAERPEGSVSTLKIQRTQQEDSAVYLCASSPAGRRARTFGSGTRLTVV.

The chain couples TRBV30 to TRBJ2-7, with 9 bases lining up with TRBD1. Germline V lookup: CDR1 GTSNPN, CDR2 SVGIG (reference sequence). The length of the CDR3 is 13 residues. V was clipped by 2 bases and J by 5 bases; unmatched bases: 4. The CDR3 bases are TGTGCCTGGAGTCGGGACAGGGCCAACGAGCAGTACTTC. This translates into CAWSRDRANEQYF.

The V gene is TRBV9, the J gene TRBJ1-6; tentative D call: TRBD1 (6 bases). The CDR3 loop spans 15 amino acids. V was clipped by 2 bases and J by 7 bases, with 13 bases between them. The germline CDR1 and CDR2 sequences are SGDLS and YYNGEE. In DNA, the CDR3 is TGTGCCAGCAGCGTTAGGGGGGGGACCAATTCACCCCTCCACTTT. Its protein product is CASSVRGGTNSPLHF.

The gene calls are TRBV15 and TRBJ1-4; 9 positions agree with TRBD1. V shed 0 bases, J shed 7 bases, and the junction held 3 bases outside the gene matches. The germline CDR1 and CDR2 sequences are LNHNV and YYDKDF (reference sequence). This CDR3 has 15 residues. CDR3 amino acids: CATSRDGTGSEKLFF. CDR3 coding DNA: TGTGCCACCAGCAGAGATGGGACAGGGAGTGAAAAACTGTTTTTT.

This sequence joins TRBV19 and TRBJ1-1; D is ambiguous. V lost 5 bases and J 0 bases, leaving 10 bases between the germline ends. Germline loops: CDR1 LNHDA, CDR2 SQIVND (reference sequence). The CDR3 runs 14 residues. The CDR3 DNA reads as TGTGCCAGTAGTGCCCCTGAGGTGAACACTGAAGCTTTCTTT. Encoded protein: CASSAPEVNTEAFF.

The rearrangement links TRBV3-1 (or the pseudogene TRBV3-2) to TRBJ2-7; D not certain. The CDR3 runs 14 residues. Looked up from germline, CDR1 is LGHDT and CDR2 is YNNKEL (reference sequence). V dropped 4 bases and J dropped 0 bases, with 10 bases sitting between them. DNA for the CDR3: TGTGCCAGCAGCCGGGCCTTAGCCTCCTACGAGCAGTACTTC. It specifies CASSRALASYEQYF.

The chain recombines TRBV28 with TRBJ2-7; unclear D gene. V was cut by 2 bases and J by 0 bases, with 5 bases left in between. The CDR3 spans 13 residues. The germline V gene encodes CDR1 MDHEN and CDR2 SYDVKM. CDR3 region: CASSLTSSYEQYF. The CDR3 coding sequence is TGTGCCAGCAGTTTAACCAGCTCCTACGAGCAGTACTTC.

This chain links TRBV7-2 with TRBJ1-2; tentative D call: TRBD1 (5 bases). CDR3 size: 14 residues. Trimming left V 4 bases short and J 6 bases short, with 15 bases between. From germline, CDR1 is SGHTA and CDR2 FQGNSA. CDR3 DNA: TGTGCCAGCAGCTCAAGCCGGGACTCGAATGGCTACACCTTC. This translates into CASSSSRDSNGYTF. The complete variable domain, with remaining parts taken from reference TRBV7-2 and TRBJ1-2, reads GAGVSQSPSNKVTEKGKDVELRCDPISGHTALYWYRQSLGQGLEFLIYFQGNSAPDKSGLPSDRFSAERTGGSVSTLTIQRTQQEDSAVYLCASSSSRDSNGYTFGSGTRLTVV.

The chain carries TRBV18 and TRBJ1-5, with D perhaps TRBD1 (5 bases). The germline CDR1 and CDR2 sequences are KGHSH and LQKENI. V was shortened by 3 bases and J by 7 bases, with 16 bases between the two germline ends. This CDR3 has 15 amino acids. The chain's CDR3 is CASSPEGPTGQPQHF. DNA of the CDR3: TGTGCCAGCTCACCGGAGGGACCCACGGGGCAGCCCCAGCATTTT.

The chain uses TRBV25-1 and TRBJ1-4, with D tentatively TRBD1 (6 bases). The length of the CDR3 is 14 residues. Germline loops: CDR1 MGHDK, CDR2 SYGVNS. The ends were cut back, 10 bases at V and 8 bases at J, with 20 bases in the middle. As DNA, the CDR3 is TGTGCCATTGGTACAGGGCCAAGAGGCGAAAAACTGTTTTTT. This sequence encodes CAIGTGPRGEKLFF.

The chain links TRBV7-2 to TRBJ1-1, with a weak D call TRBD1 (5 bases). V was pared by 5 bases and J by 2 bases, with 12 bases between. CDR1 SGHTA and CDR2 FQGNSA come from the germline V gene. The CDR3 sequence is 14 residues long. CDR3 sequence reads: CASSTNTGNTEAFF. The CDR3 DNA is TGTGCCAGCAGCACCAATACAGGCAACACTGAAGCTTTCTTT.

The CDR3 protein is CASSLRKASGALTYEQYF. DNA of the CDR3: TGTGCCAGCAGCCTCCGAAAGGCTAGCGGGGCACTCACCTACGAGCAGTACTTC. This sequence joins TRBV4-2 and TRBJ2-7; 9 bases fit TRBD2. Unmatched junction bases numbered 15, after V lost 4 bases and J lost 2 bases. Germline CDR1 LGHNA, CDR2 YNFKEQ. The CDR3 is made up of 18 amino acids.

The chain recombines TRBV20-1 with TRBJ2-3; D uncertain. Germline V gives CDR1 DFQATT, CDR2 SNEGSKA (reference sequence). CDR3 length: 11 residues. V shed 5 bases and J shed 0 bases, with 3 bases lying between them. CDR3 coding DNA: TGCAGTGCTCCTAGCACAGATACGCAGTATTTT. Protein: CSAPSTDTQYF.

This clone was detected only a few times. The V and J genes are TRBV7-2 and TRBJ2-2, with 9 bases matching TRBD2. V lost 8 bases, J lost 3 bases, and 4 bases stayed unmatched. The CDR3 is 14 amino acids. Germline CDR1 is SGHTA and CDR2 is FQGNSA. DNA for the CDR3: TGTGCCAGCCGCCTAGCGGGGCACACCGGGGAGCTGTTTTTT. It translates to CASRLAGHTGELFF.

The chain joins TRBV11-2 to TRBJ2-1; perhaps TRBD2 as D (5 bases). V gave up 3 bases and J gave up 7 bases, with 19 bases separating them. Germline CDR1 SGHAT, CDR2 FQNNGV. The CDR3 contains 16 residues. This CDR3 is CASSFPGVSSRNEQFF. The DNA of the CDR3 is TGTGCCAGCAGCTTTCCCGGGGTTTCGAGTCGGAATGAGCAGTTCTTC.

The rearrangement links TRBV3-1 (or the pseudogene TRBV3-2) to TRBJ1-1; D call uncertain. This CDR3 contains 16 residues. Germline values: CDR1 LGHDT, CDR2 YNNKEL (reference sequence). Trimming removed 1 base at V and 1 base at J, with 13 bases between. The CDR3 loop is CASSQVESARNTEAFF. The DNA of the CDR3 is TGTGCCAGCAGCCAAGTAGAGAGTGCCAGGAACACTGAAGCTTTCTTT.

The rearrangement joins TRBV29-1 to TRBJ2-7; TRBD2 might be the D (5 bases). The V gene's germline CDR1 is SQVTM and CDR2 ANQGSEA. V was shortened by 8 bases and J by 3 bases, with 14 bases between the two germline ends. CDR3 length: 12 amino acids. The CDR3 bases are TGCAGCTTCCTCCGGGATCACTACGAGCAGTACTTC. Residues: CSFLRDHYEQYF.

The chain is built from TRBV19 and TRBJ1-1, with D tentatively TRBD1 (5 bases). The CDR3 is 14 residues long. V was cut by 10 bases and J by 2 bases, with 17 bases left in between. Germline values: CDR1 LNHDA, CDR2 SQIVND (reference sequence). Here the CDR3 reads CATHEGRLNTEAFF. The CDR3 DNA sequence: TGTGCCACCCATGAGGGGAGGTTAAACACTGAAGCTTTCTTT.

The V call is TRBV3-1 (or the pseudogene TRBV3-2), the J call TRBJ2-5; D not certain. Germline assignment: CDR1 LGHDT and CDR2 YNNKEL (reference sequence). CDR3 length: 11 amino acids. Trimming took off 0 bases at V and 5 bases at J, with 1 base between the two ends. CDR3 bases: TGTGCCAGCAGCCAAGACGAGACCCAGTACTTC. Its protein is CASSQDETQYF.

The V call is TRBV4-1, the J call TRBJ1-1; possibly TRBD1 for D (5 bases). Between the trimmed V and J ends, which lost 4 bases and 1 base, there was a span of 10 bases. The CDR3 loop spans 14 amino acids. CDR1 and CDR2 (germline): MGHRA, YSYEKL. CDR3 sequence (DNA): TGCGCCAGCAGCCTGCGAGACAGGAACACTGAAGCTTTCTTT. Translation gives CASSLRDRNTEAFF.

The chain is built from TRBV21-1 and TRBJ1-6. TRBV21-1 is a pseudogene segment. The CDR3 totals 17 residues. CDR3 bases: TGTGCCGGGACGGGGGGATGGCCTCCAACGCCTTATTCACCCCTCCACTTT. Amino acid sequence: CAGTGGWPPTPYSPLHF.

This rearrangement joins TRBV6-5 to TRBJ1-2; 12 bases line up with TRBD1. Germline CDR1 MNHEY, CDR2 SVGAGI. This CDR3 comprises 14 residues. V gave up 5 bases and J gave up 8 bases; unmatched junction bases: 6. The CDR3 spells CASSPTGTGGGYTF. The CDR3 DNA follows: TGTGCCAGCAGTCCGACCGGGACAGGGGGCGGCTACACCTTC.

The V and J genes are TRBV10-3 and TRBJ1-5; the D is unclear. V was cut by 3 bases and J by 7 bases, with 16 bases left in between. The germline V gene encodes CDR1 ENHRY and CDR2 SYGVKD. This CDR3 comprises 15 residues. CDR3 amino acids: CAISEGGPHRQPQHF. Here the CDR3 DNA reads TGTGCCATCAGTGAAGGAGGACCCCACAGACAGCCCCAGCATTTT.

The chain combines TRBV5-1 with TRBJ1-1; D unresolved. Germline loops: CDR1 SGHRS, CDR2 YFSETQ. With 4 bases removed from V and 0 bases from J, the gap between germline ends came to 7 bases. The CDR3 loop spans 13 amino acids. The CDR3 here is CASSRGVNTEAFF. As DNA, the CDR3 is TGCGCCAGCAGCCGTGGGGTGAACACTGAAGCTTTCTTT.

The V and J genes are TRBV19 and TRBJ2-6; TRBD1 or TRBD2 may be the D gene (5 bases each). CDR3 length: 18 amino acids. V was trimmed by 3 bases and J by 1 base, leaving 16 bases between them. In germline, CDR1 is LNHDA, CDR2 SQIVND (reference sequence). The CDR3 loop reads CASSIDLVGGSGANVLTF. Written as DNA, the CDR3 is TGTGCCAGTAGTATCGACCTGGTTGGGGGATCTGGGGCCAACGTCCTGACTTTC. Together with reference TRBV19 and TRBJ2-6, the CDR3 gives the full variable domain: DGGITQSPKYLFRKEGQNVTLSCEQNLNHDAMYWYRQDPGQGLRLIYYSQIVNDFQKGDIAEGYSVSREKKESFPLTVTSAQKNPTAFYLCASSIDLVGGSGANVLTFGAGSRLTVL.

The V and J genes are TRBV4-3 and TRBJ2-1; 7 nucleotides match TRBD2. This CDR3 is 18 amino acids long. The V segment lost 1 base and the J segment 0 bases; nucleotides outside the gene matches: 9. In germline, CDR1 is LGHNA, CDR2 YSLEER. CDR3 sequence reads: CASSQGGGGRSSYNEQFF. The CDR3 coding sequence is TGCGCCAGCAGCCAAGGGGGGGGAGGGCGGAGCTCCTACAATGAGCAGTTCTTC.

This clone was seen only once. V gene TRBV9 combines with J gene TRBJ2-7; TRBD1 matches at 7 bases. The CDR3 spans 14 residues. V dropped 2 bases and J dropped 6; count of bases not matched to a gene: 8. CDR1 SGDLS and CDR2 YYNGEE come from the germline V gene. The CDR3 DNA reads TGTGCCAGCAGCGTCCGGGACAGAGCCTCCGAGCAGTACTTC. Translating it yields CASSVRDRASEQYF.

The chain employs TRBV6-1 and TRBJ2-7, with D possibly being TRBD2 (5 bases). Germline loops: CDR1 MNHNS, CDR2 SASEGT. This CDR3 comprises 16 residues. V lost 2 bases, J lost 2 bases, and 16 bases lay in between. This chain's CDR3 is CASSEQWDSGAYEQYF. The CDR3 DNA reads as TGTGCCAGCAGTGAACAATGGGATTCCGGGGCCTACGAGCAGTACTTC.

The table lists this clone with a count of one. The chain joins TRBV4-3 to TRBJ2-1, with a weak D call TRBD1 (6 bases). Germline V gene sequence: CDR1 LGHNA, CDR2 YSLEER. There are 15 residues in the CDR3. Trimming shortened V by 2 bases and J by 2 bases, and 10 bases separated the two germline ends. The CDR3 reads CASSQNREAYNEQFF. CDR3 coding DNA: TGCGCCAGCAGCCAAAACAGGGAAGCCTACAATGAGCAGTTCTTC.